This T cell receptor beta chain was sequenced during a study of blood T cell repertoires in COVID-19. In the study overall: Sample material is recorded as cDNA or gDNA derived from T cells, B-cell-depleted T cells, or PBMCs.

Sequencing used immunoSEQ multiplex PCR; TCRdb keeps in-frame clones, though not all of them. Seen here are 150,000 to 200,000 clones, 80% observed once, and the top ten hold approximately 15%. The CDR3 extends over 14 amino acids. Per germline, CDR1 SEHNR and CDR2 FQNEAQ (reference sequence). J was trimmed by 6 bases and V by 1 base; bases with no gene match: 4. The sequence was obtained from a man aged 55 to 70 who had been exposed to COVID-19. The V gene is TRBV7-9, the J gene TRBJ1-1; 8 bases line up with TRBD1. The material sequenced was PBMCs or T cells enriched from blood (not recorded which). The CDR3 loop is CASSLVQTGAEAFF. The CDR3 DNA is TGTGCCAGCAGCTTAGTACAGACAGGGGCTGAAGCTTTCTTT.